The clone carrying this T cell receptor (beta chain) was seen just once. CDR1 is MNHEY, CDR2 SMNVEV, per germline (reference sequence). The CDR3 consists of 13 residues. Trimming removed 2 bases at V and 5 bases at J, with 10 bases between. TCRdb keeps only in-frame clones here, not all; method: immunoSEQ multiplex PCR. Here the sample spans approximately 1.5 million clones, under 99% being singletons. This sample was taken from a study of shared clonotypes between healthy human individuals. The rearrangement links TRBV27 to TRBJ2-7; possible D gene TRBD1, 5 bases. The sequence was collected from a man aged 30-40 years in good health. Sequencing was performed on naive CD4+ T cells sorted from blood. Subset here: CD45RA+ positively selected. The CDR3 is CASSLITGDEQYF. CDR3 bases: TGTGCCAGCAGTTTAATAACAGGAGACGAGCAGTACTTC.